Following are 20 T cell receptor beta chains from one sample sequenced in a study of OX40 agonist ivuxolimab in advanced cancers. The table came from immunoSEQ multiplex PCR; TCRdb's copy has only in-frame clones and leaves some out. The sample consists of about 86,000 clones, about 90% of them appearing once. Sequencing used CD4+ or CD8+ T cells sorted from blood, obtained in a trial of the OX40 agonist ivuxolimab. The receptors here all came from an adult with an advanced solid tumor such as melanoma, head and neck, liver or kidney cancer.

Comment on this clone: The same CDR3 arises from other DNA sequences in this sample as well. Written as DNA, the CDR3 is TGTGCCAGCAGTGAGGGGAACACCGGGGAGCTGTTTTTT. As protein: CASSEGNTGELFF. The genes are TRBV6-4 and TRBJ2-2; D not resolved. Germline-derived CDR1 and CDR2 are MRHNA and SNTAGT. The V end lost 3 bases, the J end lost 1 base, and 3 bases lay between the germline ends. The CDR3 runs to 13 residues.

This clone was seen a single time. CDR3 nucleotides: TGTGCCAGCAGTTACTCCCGCAGGGAAAAGGGGCAGCCCCAGCATTTT. Protein sequence: CASSYSRREKGQPQHF. This sequence joins TRBV6-6 and TRBJ1-5; possible D gene TRBD1, 5 bases. Trimming left V 0 bases short and J 7 bases short, with 16 bases between. Looked up from germline, CDR1 is MNHNY and CDR2 is SVGAGI (reference sequence). The CDR3 consists of 16 residues.

The CDR3 sequence: CASSPGGSPPNEQYF. The CDR3 region has the DNA TGTGCCAGCAGCCCGGGTGGTTCCCCTCCTAACGAGCAGTACTTC. The J gene is TRBJ2-7, the V gene TRBV6-1, with D hard to call. Germline V CDR1 and CDR2: MNHNS, SASEGT. Trimming shortened V by 6 bases and J by 5 bases, and 20 bases separated the two germline ends. The CDR3 is made up of 15 amino acids.

This rearrangement joins TRBV5-6 to TRBJ2-3; 14 nucleotides match TRBD2. V lost 1 base to trimming and J lost 7 bases; unmatched junction nucleotides: 14. The germline gives CDR1 SGHDT, CDR2 YYEEEE. The CDR3 is made up of 19 amino acids. The CDR3 reads CASSLRRDLGTSGRNTQYF. For the CDR3, the DNA is TGTGCCAGCAGCTTGAGACGGGACTTAGGGACTAGCGGGAGAAATACGCAGTATTTT.

This chain links TRBV9 with TRBJ2-7; 8 bases match TRBD2. J gave up 6 bases and V 1 base, and 6 bases lay outside the gene matches. Germline CDR1 is SGDLS and CDR2 is YYNGEE. The CDR3 loop spans 14 amino acids. Here the CDR3 DNA reads TGTGCCAGCAGCGTAAGCGGGGGCCGGGGCGAGCAGTACTTC. Its protein is CASSVSGGRGEQYF.

A single count supports this clone. The chain links TRBV6-1 to TRBJ2-1; 10 bases are a match to TRBD2. V was pared by 2 bases and J by 7 bases, with 5 bases of the junction left unmatched. CDR1 and CDR2 from the germline V gene are MNHNS and SASEGT. The length of the CDR3 is 15 residues. CDR3 in DNA: TGTGCCAGCAGTGAACTAGCGGGAGCGGGTAATGAGCAGTTCTTC. Its translation is CASSELAGAGNEQFF.

V gene TRBV6-6 combines with J gene TRBJ2-1, with a weak D call TRBD2 (6 bases). The CDR3 extends over 14 amino acids. Trimming stripped 2 bases from V and 5 bases from J, with 10 bases between. Germline V gene lookup returns CDR1 MNHNY and CDR2 SVGAGI (reference sequence). CDR3 in DNA: TGTGCCAGCAGTTACCGGGACTTCCACAATGAGCAGTTCTTC. This translates into CASSYRDFHNEQFF.

The rearrangement joins TRBV5-1 to TRBJ2-7; 10 nucleotides agree with TRBD1. With 7 bases clipped from V and 2 bases from J, the junction kept 9 bases outside the gene matches. This CDR3 is 15 amino acids long. Germline V lookup: CDR1 SGHRS, CDR2 YFSETQ. In nucleotides, the CDR3 is TGCGCCAGCGGGGGTGGGACAGGGGCTCCCTACGAGCAGTACTTC. The encoded protein is CASGGGTGAPYEQYF.

The J gene is TRBJ1-1, the V gene TRBV7-9; 8 bases fit TRBD1. V was clipped by 0 bases and J by 6 bases; unmatched bases: 3. The CDR3 totals 14 residues. Germline V gives CDR1 SEHNR, CDR2 FQNEAQ (reference sequence). Here the CDR3 reads CASSLATGDAEAFF. CDR3 in DNA: TGTGCCAGCAGCTTAGCGACAGGGGATGCTGAAGCTTTCTTT.

V usage is TRBV9 and J usage is TRBJ2-3; TRBD2 agrees at 9 bases. V lost 4 bases and J lost 3; bases outside the gene matches: 9. This CDR3 region has 16 residues. Germline V gene sequence: CDR1 SGDLS, CDR2 YYNGEE. CDR3: CASSPATSGLTDTQYF. The CDR3 nucleotides read TGTGCCAGCAGCCCAGCGACTAGCGGACTGACAGATACGCAGTATTTT.

The chain links TRBV18 to TRBJ2-6; weak D call: TRBD1 (5 bases). V shed 4 bases and J shed 1 base, with 14 bases lying between them. The CDR3 covers 17 residues. CDR1 and CDR2 (germline): KGHSH, LQKENI. The CDR3 nucleotides are TGTGCCAGCTCACTACAGACAGCAAATTCTGGGGCCAACGTCCTGACTTTC. Amino acids: CASSLQTANSGANVLTF.

This rearrangement joins TRBV6-5 to TRBJ1-6; D possibly corresponds to TRBD1 (6 bases). Germline V CDR1 and CDR2: MNHEY, SVGAGI. The CDR3 is 13 amino acids. V was cut by 2 bases and J by 10 bases, with 9 bases left in between. The CDR3 coding sequence is TGTGCCAGCAGTTACGGGACAAGCTCACCCCTCCACTTT. Translation gives CASSYGTSSPLHF.

This clone was seen only once. The V call is TRBV10-2, the J call TRBJ2-7; 10 positions agree with TRBD1. This CDR3 has 15 residues. Germline loops: CDR1 WSHSY, CDR2 SAAADI. The V and J ends lost 2 bases and 4 bases, in that order; junction bases with no gene match: 5. CDR3 coding DNA: TGCGCCAGCAGTGAGCTGACAGGGGGCCAGTACGAGCAGTACTTC. Translated, it gives CASSELTGGQYEQYF.

In this sample, this clone turned up once. V and J are TRBV9 and TRBJ2-2, with a tentative D call TRBD1 (6 bases). Germline V gene sequence: CDR1 SGDLS, CDR2 YYNGEE. Trimming removed 3 bases at V and 0 bases at J, with 12 bases between. This CDR3 has 16 amino acids. The CDR3 DNA sequence: TGTGCCAGCAGCGGATCCGGGACACCGAACACCGGGGAGCTGTTTTTT. It encodes CASSGSGTPNTGELFF.

The chain recombines TRBV12-1 with TRBJ2-1. TRBV12-1 is given as a pseudogene. There are 16 residues in the CDR3. The CDR3 reads CASNPSADPSYNEQFF. CDR3 DNA: TGTGCCAGCAACCCGAGTGCGGACCCCTCCTACAATGAGCAGTTCTTC.

The gene calls are TRBV6-5 and TRBJ1-5; the D is unclear. Per germline, CDR1 MNHEY and CDR2 SVGAGI. The CDR3 runs 14 residues. The V end lost 4 bases, the J end lost 3 bases, and 10 bases lay between the germline ends. The DNA of the CDR3 is TGTGCCAGCAGTTCAACGGGGTACAATCAGCCCCAGCATTTT. Its translation is CASSSTGYNQPQHF.

The J gene is TRBJ2-5, the V gene TRBV4-1; possible D gene TRBD2, 6 bases. The V and J ends lost 0 bases and 5 bases respectively, with 25 bases between them. Looked up from germline, CDR1 is MGHRA and CDR2 is YSYEKL. The CDR3 runs 19 residues. The CDR3: CASSQEKPQSGLMEETQYF. Written as DNA, the CDR3 is TGCGCCAGCAGCCAAGAGAAGCCCCAAAGCGGGCTCATGGAGGAGACCCAGTACTTC.

This clone turned up a few times. The V gene is TRBV6-4, the J gene TRBJ2-7, with 9 bases aligning to TRBD2. The junction had 3 bases not matched to a gene; V was cut back by 3 bases and J by 0 bases. Germline V gene sequence: CDR1 MRHNA, CDR2 SNTAGT. This CDR3 spans 15 amino acids. In DNA form, the CDR3 reads TGTGCCAGCAGTGAAAATAGCGGGAGCTCCTACGAGCAGTACTTC. Protein sequence: CASSENSGSSYEQYF.

This chain connects TRBV7-6 to TRBJ2-5; D is undetermined. V was trimmed by 1 base and J by 5 bases, leaving 8 bases between them. CDR3 length equals 13 residues. Germline V gene lookup returns CDR1 SGHVS and CDR2 FNYEAQ. CDR3 sequence: CASSLEGRETQYF. For the CDR3, the DNA is TGTGCCAGCAGCTTAGAAGGGCGTGAGACCCAGTACTTC. Full variable domain (outside the CDR3, taken from reference TRBV7-6 and TRBJ2-5): GAGVSQSPRYKVTKRGQDVALRCDPISGHVSLYWYRQALGQGPEFLTYFNYEAQQDKSGLPNDRFSAERPEGSISTLTIQRTEQRDSAMYRCASSLEGRETQYFGPGTRLLVL.

About this clone: Germline and junction disagree at one end, which may indicate a read error. The chain links TRBV5-6 to TRBJ2-1; D remains unclear. The CDR3 extends over 13 amino acids. Per the germline V gene, CDR1 is SGHDT and CDR2 is YYEEEE. The CDR3 sequence: CASSLGSSNEQFF. Here the CDR3 DNA reads TGTGCCAGCAGCTTGGGGTCCTCCAATGAGCAGTTCTTC.